This T cell receptor beta chain was retrieved from a study of persistence of HIV-infected CD4 T cells (TCRdb year 2020). Study-level background: The study isolated CMV- and HIV-1 Gag-responding CD4+ T cells from ART-treated individuals to examine antigen-driven clonal expansion of HIV-1-infected cells. Cross-participant TCR cluster analysis included about 8 participants for CMV and over five participants for Gag. Peripheral blood samples of up to roughly 200 mL were taken at multiple time points, with the exception of two participants who underwent leukapheresis at a single time point. The clonality of all cells in each sorted population was assessed by TCRbeta sequencing, whereas the clonality of infected cells was assessed by proviral sequencing. Suppressive ART had been received by participants for a median of roughly 8 years.

Results the study describes overall, beyond this receptor: Because the TCR analyses were done in bulk, restricting them to just the rare CMV-responding cells that actually carried HIV-1 proviruses was not possible. Antigen-responding cells were enriched for expanded CDR3beta sequences that were degenerate, which suggests that CD4+ responses to CMV and Gag underwent convergent selection. The study involved few individuals and tested only a limited range of antigens. TCRbeta richness in CMV- and Gag-responding cells was significantly lower than in anti-CD3/anti-CD28-responding cells; CMV-responding cells had higher oligoclonality than CD3/CD28-stimulated and Gag-responding cells. Within the same sorted populations, how oligoclonal the TCRs were correlated with how oligoclonal the proviruses were.

Note on this clone: Its antigen is still unknown. Base-call qualities are not available, and no considerably larger clone is one nucleotide away.

TCRbeta repertoires were sequenced from genomic DNA with the immunoSEQ hsTCRB assay version 4 in survey mode. Genomic DNA was diluted to roughly 10 ng/uL, and up to roughly 1 ug per sample was used for TCRbeta sequencing. On the authors' methods: Analysis of the TCRbeta data was done in ImmunoSeq Analyzer 3.0, and diversity was computed on productive nucleotide rearrangements. The improved Chao index was used to estimate lower-bound TCR diversity, and the Gini coefficient was used to estimate clonality using the Immunarch R package. Different nucleotide rearrangements encoding the same CDR3beta amino acid sequence were treated as distinct clonotypes. TCRbeta sequences significantly enriched in antigen-responding cells relative to anti-CD3/anti-CD28-activated cells were identified by differential abundance analysis. GLIPH2 grouped TCRs by predicted peptide-MHC specificity, both within each participant and across combined participant data sets. TCRdb stores this immuneACCESS table with in-frame sequences only. Part of the clones is absent; in the studies checked, under half of the shortfall reflects unresolved V genes, and no reason is known for the rest. That table is the source of V, J and clone size, and D and trimming were worked out from the DNA. This sample holds fewer than 30,000 clones; almost 85% were observed only once. Roughly 4.5% of the sample lies in the top ten.

What this sample's treatment or condition label stands for: suppressive antiretroviral therapy. Cells were stimulated with lysates of CMV-infected fibroblasts at roughly 9.8 ug/mL. Nonresponding CD40L-negative CD69-negative CD45RO-high memory CD4+ T cells were sorted as memory populations depleted of antigen-responding cells. Participants were HIV-1-infected adults who started suppressive ART during chronic infection. For at least 4 years, the participants' plasma HIV-1 RNA had been undetectable, below 50 copies/mL. To be included, participants needed a CD4+ T cell count above 400 cells/uL and a positive CMV serology. Before stimulation, PBMCs were isolated using density centrifugation and then depleted of CD8+ T cells. CD8-depleted PBMCs were stimulated for approximately 18 hours with anti-CD28/CD49d costimulation, CD40-blocking antibody and enfuvirtide to prevent new infections. Cells were sorted on a Beckman Coulter MoFlo Legacy or XDP sorter, with propidium iodide excluding dead cells. For samples with more than one million cells, genomic DNA was extracted with the QIAamp DNA Mini Kit, and for all other samples the Quick-DNA Microprep Kit was used.

Here the sequenced sample was CD4+ T cells sorted from PBMCs after approximately 20-hour stimulation, taken from a patient who received antiretroviral therapy. The cell subset or site label, as the study defines it: CD40L-CD69- CD45RO-high memory CD4 T cells not responding to CMV lysate. The source is an adult man with HIV who was CMV-seropositive.

The DNA reads TGTGCCAGCAGCCAATGGGGAAACGAGCAGTACTTC. Its coded protein is CASSQWGNEQYF. The chain is encoded by TRBV27 joined to TRBJ2-7; the D gene lacks a confident call. There are 12 amino acids in the CDR3, from cysteine to phenylalanine inclusive. Here the CDR3 DNA is all that survives: 36 bases in frame from base 1. V is clipped by 6 bases and J by 5 bases, and the sequence between their germline boundaries is 11 bases long. Reading the germline V gene (reference sequence) gives CDR1 MNHEY and CDR2 SMNVEV.